This T cell receptor beta chain was identified during a study of human T cells and chemical hapten exposure. Looking at the study overall: Alopecia areata, totalis or universalis was found in mostly female patients. Whole-study findings and limits: PT1 expanded TCR counts correlated positively with patch test score.

The time point is: patch test 1, 2 weeks after DPC sensitization. This sample's treatment: therapeutic diphenylcyclopropenone sensitization with weekly scalp DPC. Donors were 18 to 70-year-old alopecia patients suitable for DPC. TCRdb independently ran MiXCR on the RACE reads; one entry per CDR3 protein. The sample lists fewer than 500,000 distinct CDR3 sequences, 4.8% occurring once. This clonotype came up many times. Antigen unknown. This TCR derives from a woman between 45 and 65 years old with alopecia areata. Some clones in this sample may be carry-over from other donors' samples. The specimen comprised whole blood, sampled in connection with sensitization to the hapten diphenylcyclopropenone (DPC).

The CDR3 bases are TGCAGTGCCCCCCTCACCGGGGAGCTGTTTTTT. It is translated as CSAPLTGELFF. V usage is TRBV20-1 and J usage is TRBJ2-2; no definite D call. Germline V gene lookup returns CDR1 DFQATT and CDR2 SNEGSKA (reference sequence). V was shortened by 6 bases and J by 4 bases, with 6 bases between the two germline ends. The CDR3 is 11 amino acids.